The 6 T cell receptor beta chains in this list originate from one sample, sequenced in a study of read filtering for tumor transcriptome and immune sequencing. This library used about 360 ng RNA and molecular barcoded adaptors spanning alpha/delta and beta/gamma chains. TCRdb reprocessed the reads via MiXCR and lists one record per CDR3 protein. The data hold approximately 140,000 distinct CDR3 sequences, with over 10% observed a single time. Sequencing was done on a sample of a population of CD138-negative cells sorted from bone marrow. The receptors here all came from a donor over 35 with multiple myeloma.

This clonotype appeared many times. This sequence joins TRBV6-2 or TRBV6-3 and TRBJ2-7; tentative D call: TRBD2 (5 bases). CDR3 length: 15 amino acids. V was trimmed by 6 bases and J by 1 base, leaving 16 bases between them. Per the germline V gene, CDR1 is MNHEY and CDR2 is SVGEGT. The CDR3 sequence is CASSSGRERSYEQYF. CDR3 bases: TGTGCCAGCAGCAGTGGACGGGAACGGTCCTACGAGCAGTACTTC.

This clonotype was counted at least ten times. The CDR3 region is CATSRDRDYTEAFF. The CDR3 DNA is TGTGCCACCAGCAGAGACAGGGATTACACTGAAGCTTTCTTT. The rearrangement links TRBV15 to TRBJ1-1; D might be TRBD1 (5 bases). The CDR3 contains 14 residues. The germline V and J ends were trimmed by 0 bases and 3 bases, with 8 bases remaining between them. The germline gives CDR1 LNHNV, CDR2 YYDKDF (reference sequence).

Of note for this clonotype: A single base separates this from a much larger clone, so it may be a read error. The V gene is TRBV3-1, the J gene TRBJ2-7; 11 nucleotides agree with TRBD2. CDR1 LGHDT and CDR2 YNNKEL come from the germline V gene (reference sequence). This CDR3 is built from 17 residues. Trimming removed 2 bases from V and 3 bases from J; junction bases left unmatched: 9. CDR3 sequence (DNA): TGTGCCAGCAGCCAATCGCTAGCGGGAGGTATTCACTACGAGCAGTACTTC. This encodes CASSQSLAGGIHYEQYF.

In its sample, this clonotype was seen many times. The chain employs TRBV29-1 and TRBJ2-7; 9 positions agree with TRBD1. V was pared by 4 bases and J by 2 bases, with 3 bases of the junction left unmatched. Germline values: CDR1 SQVTM, CDR2 ANQGSEA. The CDR3 has 13 residues. CDR3: CSVAGTGTYEQYF. The CDR3 DNA sequence: TGCAGCGTTGCCGGGACAGGGACCTACGAGCAGTACTTC.

This clonotype has a handful of counts. The gene calls are TRBV12-3 or TRBV12-4 and TRBJ2-7; TRBD1 or TRBD2 may be the D gene (5 bases each). The CDR3 is 15 amino acids. V was trimmed by 1 base and J by 4 bases, leaving 14 bases between them. Here the CDR3 reads CASSLDEGSPYEQYF. In DNA form, the CDR3 reads TGTGCCAGCAGTTTAGATGAGGGGAGCCCTTACGAGCAGTACTTC.

This clonotype occurred many times. V is TRBV20-1 and J is TRBJ2-1, with 7 bases identical to TRBD2. CDR3 length: 17 amino acids. In germline, CDR1 is DFQATT, CDR2 SNEGSKA (reference sequence). Trimming cost V 6 bases and J 2 bases; bases outside gene matches: 16. The CDR3 coding sequence is TGCAGTGCGGGGCCCGGAGCTTGGGGGAGGGCCTACAATGAGCAGTTCTTC. It translates to CSAGPGAWGRAYNEQFF.